A selection of T cell receptor beta chains follows, all from one sample in a study of response to subunit inactivated influenza vaccine. TCRdb ran MiXCR on the RT-PCR reads and lists one entry per CDR3 protein. The sample carries more than 400,000 distinct CDR3 sequences, 11% recorded once. The specimen was PBMCs from blood, collected roughly 46 days after vaccination. All receptors come from a man between 50 and 59 years old who received an inactivated influenza vaccine. CDR3s include the opening cysteine and the closing phenylalanine or tryptophan. Fields, in order: D gene, clone size, J gene, V gene, CDR3 DNA, CDR3 protein. The D gene is left open where the match is weak. Some rows have no size entry. The others give once, few or many, or a class for an expanded clone.

d_gene: NA
abundance: many
j_gene: TRBJ2-5
v_gene: TRBV11-3
CDR3nt: TGTGCCAGCAGCCCCGGGACGGGCGGAGAGACCCAGTACTTC
CDR3aa: CASSPGTGGETQYF

d_gene: TRBD1
abundance: many
j_gene: TRBJ2-7
v_gene: TRBV7-2
CDR3nt: TGTGCCAGCAGCTACGGGGACAGGTCCTACGAGCAGTACTTC
CDR3aa: CASSYGDRSYEQYF

d_gene: NA
abundance: NA
j_gene: TRBJ2-3
v_gene: TRBV19
CDR3nt: TGTGCCAGTAGTATTCCCGGGTCCGCAGATACGCAGTATTTT
CDR3aa: CASSIPGSADTQYF

d_gene: TRBD2
abundance: NA
j_gene: TRBJ2-5
v_gene: TRBV25-1
CDR3nt: TGTGCCAGCAGTGAACCGGCTAGCGGAGGGCCCTTGGCCCAGTACTTC
CDR3aa: CASSEPASGGPLAQYF

d_gene: NA
abundance: few
j_gene: TRBJ2-2
v_gene: TRBV7-2
CDR3nt: TGTGCCAGCAGCTTATATTTAGCTTCGACGGCCGGGGAGCTGTTTTTT
CDR3aa: CASSLYLASTAGELFF

d_gene: NA
abundance: few
j_gene: TRBJ2-2
v_gene: TRBV7-9
CDR3nt: TGTGCCAGCAGCTCGCATGGCACCGGGGAGCTGTTTTTT
CDR3aa: CASSSHGTGELFF

d_gene: TRBD1
abundance: NA
j_gene: TRBJ2-7
v_gene: TRBV6-1
CDR3nt: TGTGCCAGCGGACGGACAGGGGGCAACGAGCAGTACTTC
CDR3aa: CASGRTGGNEQYF

d_gene: NA
abundance: NA
j_gene: TRBJ2-7
v_gene: TRBV12-3/TRBV12-4
CDR3nt: TGTGCCAGCAGTCAACGCAGGCCTAGTCCCTACGAGCAGTACTTC
CDR3aa: CASSQRRPSPYEQYF

d_gene: NA
abundance: few
j_gene: TRBJ2-3
v_gene: TRBV20-1
CDR3nt: TGCAGTGCTAGTCGGGGGGCGGCAGATACGCAGTATTTT
CDR3aa: CSASRGAADTQYF

d_gene: NA
abundance: few
j_gene: TRBJ2-3
v_gene: TRBV6-1
CDR3nt: TGTGCCAGCAGCGACGACAGTAATTACACAGATACGCAGTATTTT
CDR3aa: CASSDDSNYTDTQYF

d_gene: TRBD2
abundance: few
j_gene: TRBJ2-1
v_gene: TRBV24-1
CDR3nt: TGTGCCACCAGTGAAAGCGGGAGAAGTCACAATGAGCAGTTCTTC
CDR3aa: CATSESGRSHNEQFF

d_gene: NA
abundance: many
j_gene: TRBJ1-1
v_gene: TRBV5-1
CDR3nt: TGCGCCAGCAGCTTGGGACTTAGGGAACTGAACACTGAAGCTTTCTTT
CDR3aa: CASSLGLRELNTEAFF

d_gene: NA
abundance: few
j_gene: TRBJ2-3
v_gene: TRBV5-1
CDR3nt: TGCGCCAGCAGCTTGGCCGACAGTTACACAGATACGCAGTATTTT
CDR3aa: CASSLADSYTDTQYF

d_gene: NA
abundance: few
j_gene: TRBJ2-7
v_gene: TRBV12-3/TRBV12-4
CDR3nt: TGTGCCAGCAGTTTATGGGCAGCCTTTGGGTACGAGCAGTACTTC
CDR3aa: CASSLWAAFGYEQYF

d_gene: NA
abundance: NA
j_gene: TRBJ1-5
v_gene: TRBV6-1
CDR3nt: TGTGCCAGCAGTGACGGGGTCGAGGATCAGCCCCAGCATTTT
CDR3aa: CASSDGVEDQPQHF

d_gene: NA
abundance: NA
j_gene: TRBJ2-1
v_gene: TRBV7-2
CDR3nt: TGTGCCAGCAGCTTAGTAATTCTAACCTCCGGGGACAATGAGCAGTTCTTC
CDR3aa: CASSLVILTSGDNEQFF

d_gene: TRBD1
abundance: few
j_gene: TRBJ2-5
v_gene: TRBV20-1
CDR3nt: TGCAGTGCCGGGACAGTCTTCGAGACCCAGTACTTC
CDR3aa: CSAGTVFETQYF

d_gene: NA
abundance: many
j_gene: TRBJ2-1
v_gene: TRBV29-1
CDR3nt: TGCAGCGTTGAAGATCGGGCTAACTACAATGAGCAGTTCTTC
CDR3aa: CSVEDRANYNEQFF

d_gene: NA
abundance: NA
j_gene: TRBJ2-5
v_gene: TRBV14
CDR3nt: TGTGCCAGCAGGGCCCGGATAGGGGAGACCCAGTACTTC
CDR3aa: CASRARIGETQYF

d_gene: TRBD2
abundance: few
j_gene: TRBJ2-5
v_gene: TRBV7-2
CDR3nt: TGTGCCAGCAGCTTAGCTAGCGGGATCCAAGAGACCCAGTACTTC
CDR3aa: CASSLASGIQETQYF

d_gene: NA
abundance: few
j_gene: TRBJ1-5
v_gene: TRBV20-1
CDR3nt: TGCAGTGCTAGGCTGAGTAGGGTGAGAGATCAGCCCCAGCATTTT
CDR3aa: CSARLSRVRDQPQHF

d_gene: TRBD2
abundance: few
j_gene: TRBJ2-2
v_gene: TRBV7-2
CDR3nt: TGTGCCAGCACCCTAGCGGGAGGTCGCACCGGGGAGCTGTTTTTT
CDR3aa: CASTLAGGRTGELFF

d_gene: TRBD1
abundance: many
j_gene: TRBJ2-1
v_gene: TRBV5-6
CDR3nt: TGTGCCAGCAGCTCACCCGAGACAGGGGACAATGAGCAGTTCTTC
CDR3aa: CASSSPETGDNEQFF

d_gene: TRBD1
abundance: many
j_gene: TRBJ2-7
v_gene: TRBV24-1
CDR3nt: TGTGCCACCAGTGCGACAGGGGCCGAGCAGTACTTC
CDR3aa: CATSATGAEQYF

d_gene: NA
abundance: NA
j_gene: TRBJ1-1
v_gene: TRBV6-1
CDR3nt: TGTGCCAGCAGTGAGAGTCCGAACACTGAAGCTTTCTTT
CDR3aa: CASSESPNTEAFF

d_gene: NA
abundance: few
j_gene: TRBJ1-2
v_gene: TRBV6-2/TRBV6-3
CDR3nt: TGTGCCAGCAGTTACTTCCCCTGGCGAGGCTACACCTTC
CDR3aa: CASSYFPWRGYTF

d_gene: TRBD1
abundance: few
j_gene: TRBJ2-3
v_gene: TRBV12-3/TRBV12-4
CDR3nt: TGTGCCAGCAGTTCTCGGCGGGACAGGGTTTTGGATACGCAGTATTTT
CDR3aa: CASSSRRDRVLDTQYF

d_gene: TRBD1
abundance: NA
j_gene: TRBJ2-2
v_gene: TRBV7-2
CDR3nt: TGTGCCAGCAGCTTAAAGGGGGCCGGAACCGGGGAGCTGTTTTTT
CDR3aa: CASSLKGAGTGELFF

d_gene: NA
abundance: few
j_gene: TRBJ1-1
v_gene: TRBV9
CDR3nt: TGTGCCAGCAGCGTAGCGGGAGGGAGCACTGAAGCTTTCTTT
CDR3aa: CASSVAGGSTEAFF

d_gene: NA
abundance: few
j_gene: TRBJ2-7
v_gene: TRBV5-1
CDR3nt: TGCGCCTCCCGCGTGGGGTGGGGGAGCTCCTACGAGCAGTACTTC
CDR3aa: CASRVGWGSSYEQYF

d_gene: NA
abundance: NA
j_gene: TRBJ2-1
v_gene: TRBV2
CDR3nt: TGTGCCAGCAGTGATCTAGCGAGTTACAATGAGCAGTTCTTC
CDR3aa: CASSDLASYNEQFF

d_gene: NA
abundance: NA
j_gene: TRBJ2-7
v_gene: TRBV10-2
CDR3nt: TGCGCCAGCAGTGAGTCCAGGGAGGCCTACGAGCAGTACTTC
CDR3aa: CASSESREAYEQYF

d_gene: NA
abundance: many
j_gene: TRBJ1-2
v_gene: TRBV5-1
CDR3nt: TGTGCCAGCAGTTTAGGCAGGGACTATGGCTACACCTTC
CDR3aa: CASSLGRDYGYTF